This is a list of T cell receptor beta chains from one sample in a study of blood T cell repertoires in COVID-19. The method was immunoSEQ multiplex PCR; TCRdb's version includes in-frame clones alone and lacks a portion of them. In the table there are 150,000 to 200,000 clones, 88% of which are singletons. Material: peripheral blood. Every receptor here comes from a man between 35 and 55 years old with active or convalescent COVID-19. Each CDR3 is given with its conserved first and last residue. The D gene is left open where the match is weak. Not all rows give a size; the values are once, few, many and, for expanded clones, a class.

CDR3aa	CDR3nt	j_gene	v_gene	d_gene	abundance
CASSIGTGASNQPQHF	TGTGCCAGCAGCATTGGGACAGGCGCCAGCAATCAGCCCCAGCATTTT	TRBJ1-5	TRBV5-5	TRBD1	NA
CASSRDRGRDTEAFF	TGTGCCAGCTCGAGGGACAGGGGACGTGACACTGAAGCTTTCTTT	TRBJ1-1	TRBV18	TRBD1	few
CASSLDGTASTDTQYF	TGTGCCAGCAGCTTAGACGGGACAGCTAGCACAGATACGCAGTATTTT	TRBJ2-3	TRBV11-3	TRBD1	NA
CASSIERGREPQHF	TGTGCCAGTAGTATAGAAAGGGGTCGGGAGCCCCAGCATTTT	TRBJ1-5	TRBV19	NA	NA
CASSRGGTLGSPLHF	TGTGCCAGCAGCCGGGGGGGGACGCTGGGCTCACCCCTCCACTTT	TRBJ1-6	TRBV28	NA	NA
CASKGGGLNYGYTF	TGTGCCAGCAAAGGGGGGGGACTTAACTATGGCTACACCTTC	TRBJ1-2	TRBV28	NA	few
CASSEGQGMGYGYTF	TGTGCCAGCAGTGAGGGTCAGGGGATGGGCTATGGCTACACCTTC	TRBJ1-2	TRBV6-1	NA	NA
CASSFTSAGVIHNEQFF	TGTGCCAGCAGCTTCACCTCGGCGGGGGTGATCCACAATGAGCAGTTCTTC	TRBJ2-1	TRBV5-5	TRBD2	NA
CASSFSHGGSSYEQYF	TGTGCCAGTAGTTTTTCCCACGGGGGGAGCTCCTACGAGCAGTACTTC	TRBJ2-7	TRBV19	TRBD2	NA
CASSPGGDSNQPQHF	TGTGCCAGCAGCCCGGGGGGGGATAGCAATCAGCCCCAGCATTTT	TRBJ1-5	TRBV13	NA	NA